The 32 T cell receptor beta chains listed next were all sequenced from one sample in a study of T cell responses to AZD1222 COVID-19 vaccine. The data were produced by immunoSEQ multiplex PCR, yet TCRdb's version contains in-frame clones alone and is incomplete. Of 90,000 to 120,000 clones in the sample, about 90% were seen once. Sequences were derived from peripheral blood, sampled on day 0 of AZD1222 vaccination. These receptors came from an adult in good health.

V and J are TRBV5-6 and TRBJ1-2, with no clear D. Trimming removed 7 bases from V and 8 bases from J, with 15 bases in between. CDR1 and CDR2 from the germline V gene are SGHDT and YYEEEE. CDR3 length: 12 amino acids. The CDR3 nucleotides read TGTGCCAGCCACAGACCCGGGTTGGGCTACACCTTC. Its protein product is CASHRPGLGYTF.

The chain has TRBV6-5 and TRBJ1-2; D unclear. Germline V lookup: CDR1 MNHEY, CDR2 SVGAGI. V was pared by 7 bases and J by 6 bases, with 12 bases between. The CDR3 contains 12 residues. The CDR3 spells CASKRQAHGYTF. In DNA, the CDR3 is TGTGCCAGCAAGAGGCAGGCCCATGGCTACACCTTC.

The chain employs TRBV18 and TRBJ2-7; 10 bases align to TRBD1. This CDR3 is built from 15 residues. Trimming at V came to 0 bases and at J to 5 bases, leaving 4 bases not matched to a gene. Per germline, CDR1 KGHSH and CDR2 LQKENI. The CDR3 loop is CASSPPGQGTHEQYF. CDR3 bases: TGTGCCAGCTCACCACCGGGACAGGGGACCCACGAGCAGTACTTC.

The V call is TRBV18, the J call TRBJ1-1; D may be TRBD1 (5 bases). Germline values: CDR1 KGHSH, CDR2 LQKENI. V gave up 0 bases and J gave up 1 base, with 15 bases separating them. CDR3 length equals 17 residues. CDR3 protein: CASSPPSGRRTNTEAFF. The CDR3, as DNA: TGTGCCAGCTCACCACCATCGGGGCGCCGGACGAACACTGAAGCTTTCTTT.

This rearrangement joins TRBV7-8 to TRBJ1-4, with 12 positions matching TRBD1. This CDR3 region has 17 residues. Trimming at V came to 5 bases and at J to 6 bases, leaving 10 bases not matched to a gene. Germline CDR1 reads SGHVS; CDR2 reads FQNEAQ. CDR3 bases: TGTGCCAGCAGCACCCCGGGACAGGGGGCAGAATATGAAAAACTGTTTTTT. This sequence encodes CASSTPGQGAEYEKLFF.

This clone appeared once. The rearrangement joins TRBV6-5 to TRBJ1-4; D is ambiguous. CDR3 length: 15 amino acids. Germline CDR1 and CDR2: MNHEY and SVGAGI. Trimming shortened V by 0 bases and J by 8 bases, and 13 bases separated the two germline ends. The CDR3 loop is CASSYSGRSDEKLFF. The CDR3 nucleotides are TGTGCCAGCAGTTACTCGGGAAGGAGTGACGAAAAACTGTTTTTT.

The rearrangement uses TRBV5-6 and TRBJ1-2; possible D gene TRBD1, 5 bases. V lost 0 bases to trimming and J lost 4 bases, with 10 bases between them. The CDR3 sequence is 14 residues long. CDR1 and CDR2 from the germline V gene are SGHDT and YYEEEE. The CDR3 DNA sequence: TGTGCCAGCAGCTTGGTGGCAGGGAGCTATGGCTACACCTTC. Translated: CASSLVAGSYGYTF.

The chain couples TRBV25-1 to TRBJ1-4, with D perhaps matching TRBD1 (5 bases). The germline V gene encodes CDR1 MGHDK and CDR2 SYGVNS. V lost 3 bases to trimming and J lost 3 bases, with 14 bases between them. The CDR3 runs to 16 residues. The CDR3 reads CASSDWGSTANEKLFF. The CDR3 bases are TGTGCCAGCAGTGATTGGGGGTCAACGGCTAATGAAAAACTGTTTTTT. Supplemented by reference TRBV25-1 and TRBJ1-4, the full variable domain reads EADIYQTPRYLVIGTGKKITLECSQTMGHDKMYWYQQDPGMELHLIHYSYGVNSTEKGDLSSESTVSRIRTEHFPLTLESARPSHTSQYLCASSDWGSTANEKLFFGSGTQLSVL.

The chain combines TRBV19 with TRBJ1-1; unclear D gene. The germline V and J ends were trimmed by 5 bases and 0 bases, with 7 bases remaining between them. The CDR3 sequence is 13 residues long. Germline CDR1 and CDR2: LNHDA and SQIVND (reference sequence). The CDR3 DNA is TGTGCCAGTAGTGTGGGTATGAACACTGAAGCTTTCTTT. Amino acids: CASSVGMNTEAFF.

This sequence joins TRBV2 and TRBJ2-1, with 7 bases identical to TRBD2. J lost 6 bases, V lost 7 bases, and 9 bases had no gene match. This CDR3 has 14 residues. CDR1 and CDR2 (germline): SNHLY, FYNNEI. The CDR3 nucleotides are TGTGCCAGCAAGGGAGGGATTGCCCTCAATGAGCAGTTCTTC. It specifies CASKGGIALNEQFF.

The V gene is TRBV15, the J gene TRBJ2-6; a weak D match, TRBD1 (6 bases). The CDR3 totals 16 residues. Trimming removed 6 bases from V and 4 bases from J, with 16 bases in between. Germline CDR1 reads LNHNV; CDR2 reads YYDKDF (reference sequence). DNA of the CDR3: TGTGCCACCAGTAAATTACAGGGTCCAGGGGCCAACGTCCTGACTTTC. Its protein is CATSKLQGPGANVLTF.

CDR3: CASSEIGAGHLRYGYTF. CDR3 sequence (DNA): TGTGCCAGCAGTGAAATTGGAGCGGGACACCTCCGTTATGGCTACACCTTC. The chain combines TRBV2 with TRBJ1-2; D is possibly TRBD1 (6 bases). The V gene's germline CDR1 is SNHLY and CDR2 FYNNEI. The CDR3 consists of 17 residues. The ends were cut back, 2 bases at V and 5 bases at J, with 21 bases in the middle. Full variable domain (missing parts from reference TRBV2 and TRBJ1-2): EPEVTQTPSHQVTQMGQEVILRCVPISNHLYFYWYRQILGQKVEFLVSFYNNEISEKSEIFDDQFSVERPDGSNFTLKIRSTKLEDSAMYFCASSEIGAGHLRYGYTFGSGTRLTVV.

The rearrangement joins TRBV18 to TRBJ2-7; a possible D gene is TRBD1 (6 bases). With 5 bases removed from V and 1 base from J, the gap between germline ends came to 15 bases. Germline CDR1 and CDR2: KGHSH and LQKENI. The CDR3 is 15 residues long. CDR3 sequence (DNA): TGTGCCAGCTCATCCCGGGACACAGTATCCTACGAGCAGTACTTC. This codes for CASSSRDTVSYEQYF.

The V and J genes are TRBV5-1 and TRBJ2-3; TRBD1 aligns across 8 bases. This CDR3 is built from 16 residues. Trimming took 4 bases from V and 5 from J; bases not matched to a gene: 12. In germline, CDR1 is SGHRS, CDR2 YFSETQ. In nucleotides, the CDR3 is TGCGCCAGCAGCCCGGCGGGACAGGTAGGAGGAGATACGCAGTATTTT. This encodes CASSPAGQVGGDTQYF.

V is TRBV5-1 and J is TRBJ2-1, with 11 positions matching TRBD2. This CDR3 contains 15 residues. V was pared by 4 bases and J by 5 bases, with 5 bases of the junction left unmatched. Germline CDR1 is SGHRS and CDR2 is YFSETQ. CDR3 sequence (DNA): TGCGCCAGCAGCGTCACTAGCGGGGGACACAATGAGCAGTTCTTC. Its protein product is CASSVTSGGHNEQFF.

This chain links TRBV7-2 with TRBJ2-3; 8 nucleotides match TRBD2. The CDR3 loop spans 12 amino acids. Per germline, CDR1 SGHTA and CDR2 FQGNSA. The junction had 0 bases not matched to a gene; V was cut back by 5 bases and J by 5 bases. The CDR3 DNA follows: TGTGCCAGCAGCAGCGGGGGAGATACGCAGTATTTT. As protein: CASSSGGDTQYF.

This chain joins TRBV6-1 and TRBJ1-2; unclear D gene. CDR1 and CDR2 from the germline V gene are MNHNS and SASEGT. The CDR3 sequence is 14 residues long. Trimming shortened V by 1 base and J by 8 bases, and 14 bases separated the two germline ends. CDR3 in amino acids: CASSEVGWREGYTF. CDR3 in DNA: TGTGCCAGCAGTGAAGTGGGCTGGCGGGAAGGCTACACCTTC.

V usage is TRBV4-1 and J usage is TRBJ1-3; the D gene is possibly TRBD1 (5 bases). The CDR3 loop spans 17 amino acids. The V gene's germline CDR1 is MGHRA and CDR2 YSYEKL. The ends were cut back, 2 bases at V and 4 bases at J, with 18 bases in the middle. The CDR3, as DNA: TGCGCCAGCAGCCAAACTCCCGTTTCCGGGGCCGGAAACACCATATATTTT. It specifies CASSQTPVSGAGNTIYF.

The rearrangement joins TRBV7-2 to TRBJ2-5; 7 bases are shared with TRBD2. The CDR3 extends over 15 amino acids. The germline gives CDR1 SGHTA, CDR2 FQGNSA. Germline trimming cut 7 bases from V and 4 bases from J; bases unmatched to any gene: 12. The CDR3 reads CASTLVPGEGETQYF. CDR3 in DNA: TGTGCCAGCACCCTGGTACCGGGGGAGGGAGAGACCCAGTACTTC.

The chain's CDR3 is CASFLGGGLTGELFF. The DNA of the CDR3 is TGTGCCAGCTTCCTGGGGGGGGGTCTCACCGGGGAGCTGTTTTTT. The J gene is TRBJ2-2, the V gene TRBV6-6, with 7 bases matching TRBD2. The CDR3 contains 15 residues. Germline V gene lookup returns CDR1 MNHNY and CDR2 SVGAGI (reference sequence). V was pared by 8 bases and J by 4 bases, with 10 bases of the junction left unmatched.

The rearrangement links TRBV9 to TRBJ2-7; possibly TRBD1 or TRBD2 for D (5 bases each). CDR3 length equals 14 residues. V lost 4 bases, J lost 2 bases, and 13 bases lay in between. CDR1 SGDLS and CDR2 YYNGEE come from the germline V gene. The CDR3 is CASSRGRGAYEQYF. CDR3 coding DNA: TGTGCCAGCAGCCGGGGCCGGGGAGCCTACGAGCAGTACTTC.

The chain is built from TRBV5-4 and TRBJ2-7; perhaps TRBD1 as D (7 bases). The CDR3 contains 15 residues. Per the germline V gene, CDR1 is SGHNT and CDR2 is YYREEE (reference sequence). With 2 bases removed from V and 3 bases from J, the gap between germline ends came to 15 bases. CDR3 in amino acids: CASSFRRDRNYEQYF. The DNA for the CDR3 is TGTGCCAGCAGCTTCAGGAGGGACAGAAACTACGAGCAGTACTTC. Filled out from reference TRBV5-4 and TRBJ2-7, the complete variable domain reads ETGVTQSPTHLIKTRGQQVTLRCSSQSGHNTVSWYQQALGQGPQFIFQYYREEENGRGNFPPRFSGLQFPNYSSELNVNALELDDSALYLCASSFRRDRNYEQYFGPGTRLTVT.

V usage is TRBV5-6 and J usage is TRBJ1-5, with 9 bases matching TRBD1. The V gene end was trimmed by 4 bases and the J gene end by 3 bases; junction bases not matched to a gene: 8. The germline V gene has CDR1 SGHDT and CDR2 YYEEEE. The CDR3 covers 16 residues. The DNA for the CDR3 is TGTGCCAGCAGCCGAGGCGGGACAGGGATCAATCAGCCCCAGCATTTT. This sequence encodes CASSRGGTGINQPQHF.

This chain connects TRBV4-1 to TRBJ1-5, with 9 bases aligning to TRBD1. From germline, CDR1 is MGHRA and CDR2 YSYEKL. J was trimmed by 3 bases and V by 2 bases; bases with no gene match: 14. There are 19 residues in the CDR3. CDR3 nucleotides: TGCGCCAGCAGCCAATCCCCGGGACAGGGTATCGGATACAATCAGCCCCAGCATTTT. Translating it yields CASSQSPGQGIGYNQPQHF.

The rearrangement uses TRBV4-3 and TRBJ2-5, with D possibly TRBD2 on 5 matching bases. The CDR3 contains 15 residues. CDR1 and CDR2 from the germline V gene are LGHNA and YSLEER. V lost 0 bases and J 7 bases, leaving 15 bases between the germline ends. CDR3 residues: CASSQERGLGLTQYF. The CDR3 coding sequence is TGCGCCAGCAGCCAAGAAAGAGGACTGGGCCTGACCCAGTACTTC.

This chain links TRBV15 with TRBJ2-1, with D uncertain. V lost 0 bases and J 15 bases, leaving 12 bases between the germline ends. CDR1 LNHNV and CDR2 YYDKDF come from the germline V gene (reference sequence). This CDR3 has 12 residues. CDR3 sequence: CATSRDFGSRFF. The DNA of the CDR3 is TGTGCCACCAGCAGAGATTTCGGGTCTCGGTTCTTC.

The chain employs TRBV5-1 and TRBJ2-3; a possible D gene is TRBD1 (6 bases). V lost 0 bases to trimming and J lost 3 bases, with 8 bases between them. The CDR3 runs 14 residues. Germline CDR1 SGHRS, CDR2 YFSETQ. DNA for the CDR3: TGCGCCAGCAGCTTGGTAGGGACAACAGATACGCAGTATTTT. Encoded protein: CASSLVGTTDTQYF.

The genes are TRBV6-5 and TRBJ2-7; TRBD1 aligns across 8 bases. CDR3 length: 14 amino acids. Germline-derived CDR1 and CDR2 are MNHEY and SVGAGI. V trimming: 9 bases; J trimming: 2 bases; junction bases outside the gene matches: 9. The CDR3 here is CASLTRTGPYEQYF. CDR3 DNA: TGTGCCAGTCTCACCCGGACAGGGCCCTACGAGCAGTACTTC.

For the CDR3, the DNA is TGTGCCAGCAGCCAAGAAGAGGGCAGATCTTTCTTT. As protein: CASSQEEGRSFF. The chain has TRBV3-1 (or the pseudogene TRBV3-2) and TRBJ1-1; D not certain. The V and J ends lost 0 bases and 12 bases respectively, with 11 bases between them. CDR1 is LGHDT and CDR2 is YNNKEL in the germline V gene (reference sequence). CDR3 length: 12 residues.

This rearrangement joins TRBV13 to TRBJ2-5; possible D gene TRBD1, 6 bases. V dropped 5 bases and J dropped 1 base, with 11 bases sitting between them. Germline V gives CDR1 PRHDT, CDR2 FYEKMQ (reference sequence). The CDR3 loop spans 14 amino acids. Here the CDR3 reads CASSTGQIQETQYF. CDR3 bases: TGTGCCAGCAGCACCGGACAGATCCAAGAGACCCAGTACTTC.

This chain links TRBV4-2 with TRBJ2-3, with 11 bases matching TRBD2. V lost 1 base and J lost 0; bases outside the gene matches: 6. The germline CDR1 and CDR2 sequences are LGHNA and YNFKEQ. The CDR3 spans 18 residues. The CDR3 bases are TGTGCCAGCAGCCAAGTCACTAGCGGGGGCGCTAGCACAGATACGCAGTATTTT. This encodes CASSQVTSGGASTDTQYF.

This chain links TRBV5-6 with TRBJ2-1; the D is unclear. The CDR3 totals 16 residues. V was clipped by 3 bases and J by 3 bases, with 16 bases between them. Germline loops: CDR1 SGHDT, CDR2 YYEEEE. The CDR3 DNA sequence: TGTGCCAGCAGCTATCCAGGTGTCAGCGACTACAATGAGCAGTTCTTC. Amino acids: CASSYPGVSDYNEQFF.